The TCR beta chain under discussion was sequenced for a study of STAT3 mutations in large granular lymphocyte leukemia. Findings and caveats of the study: Every T-cell large granular lymphocyte leukemia patient had at least one immunodominant TCR beta clonotype.

Assay used: immunoSEQ multiplex PCR; TCRdb lists only in-frame clones, some missing. The data show tens of thousands of clones, approximately 84% seen once. Looked up from germline, CDR1 is MNHNS and CDR2 is SASEGT. CDR3 size: 16 residues. The V and J ends lost 4 bases and 6 bases, in that order; junction bases with no gene match: 8. About this clone itself: Its antigen is still unknown.

The sequencing input was peripheral blood mononuclear cells. The clonotype was recovered from a man aged 55-75 years with T-cell large granular lymphocyte leukemia. Some clones in this sample may be carry-over from other donors' samples. V gene TRBV6-1 combines with J gene TRBJ1-5, with 11 bases fitting TRBD1. CDR3 DNA: TGTGCCAGCAGTGCCGGGACAGGGGGAAGTAGTCAGCCCCAGCATTTT. Protein product: CASSAGTGGSSQPQHF.